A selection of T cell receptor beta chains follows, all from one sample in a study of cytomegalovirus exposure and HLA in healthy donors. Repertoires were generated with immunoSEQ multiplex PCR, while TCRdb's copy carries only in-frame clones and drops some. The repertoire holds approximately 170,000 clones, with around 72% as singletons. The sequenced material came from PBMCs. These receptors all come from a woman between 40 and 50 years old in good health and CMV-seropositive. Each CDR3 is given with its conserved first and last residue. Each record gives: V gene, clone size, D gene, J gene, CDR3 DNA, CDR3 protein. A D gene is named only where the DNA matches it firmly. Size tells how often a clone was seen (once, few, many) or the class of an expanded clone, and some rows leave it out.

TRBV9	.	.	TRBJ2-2	TGTGCCAGCAGCGTGGCGGCCTACGGGGAGCTGTTTTTT	CASSVAAYGELFF
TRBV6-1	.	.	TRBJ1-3	TGTGCCAGCAGTGACAGGCTCTCTGGAAACACCATATATTTT	CASSDRLSGNTIYF
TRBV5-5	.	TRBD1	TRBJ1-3	TGTGCCAGCAGCCGGACAGGGATCGGAAACACCATATATTTT	CASSRTGIGNTIYF
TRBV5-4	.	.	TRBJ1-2	TGTGCCAGCAGAGCCTCTAACTATGGCTACACCTTC	CASRASNYGYTF
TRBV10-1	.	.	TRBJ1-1	TGCGCCAGCGCAGGGGAAAGGACTGAAGCTTTCTTT	CASAGERTEAFF
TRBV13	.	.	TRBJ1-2	TGTGCCAGCAGCTTAGATCTCTTCTCTAACTATGGCTACACCTTC	CASSLDLFSNYGYTF
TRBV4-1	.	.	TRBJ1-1	TGCGCCAGCAGTCGACAGGAGATGAACACTGAAGCTTTCTTT	CASSRQEMNTEAFF
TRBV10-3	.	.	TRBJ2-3	TGTGCCATCAGTCCCTGGGGGCAGAACACAGATACGCAGTATTTT	CAISPWGQNTDTQYF
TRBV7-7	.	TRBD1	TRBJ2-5	TGTGCTAGCAGCTCCGACAGGGGAGGAGGGACCCAGTACTTC	CASSSDRGGGTQYF
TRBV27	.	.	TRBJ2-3	TGTGCCAGCACCAACTATGGGGGGGCCAGCACAGATACGCAGTATTTT	CASTNYGGASTDTQYF
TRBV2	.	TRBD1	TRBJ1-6	TGTGCCAGCAGTGACGGACAGGGCTCGTCACCCCTCCACTTT	CASSDGQGSSPLHF
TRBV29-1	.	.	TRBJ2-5	TGCAGCGTTGTTTTTCCGTCAACCTCGACTCGAGAGACCCAGTACTTC	CSVVFPSTSTRETQYF
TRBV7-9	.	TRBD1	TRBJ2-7	TGTGCCAGCAGCTTAACGGCCGGGACAGGGAGTGGCGAGCAGTACTTC	CASSLTAGTGSGEQYF
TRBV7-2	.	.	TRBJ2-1	TGTGCCAGCAGCTCTACCGTTTGGAATGAGCAGTTCTTC	CASSSTVWNEQFF
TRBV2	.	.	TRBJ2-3	TGTGCCAGCCTTGGGGGACTCACAGATACGCAGTATTTT	CASLGGLTDTQYF
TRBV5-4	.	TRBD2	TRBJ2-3	TGTGCCAGCAGCCAGATTAGCGGGGGGCACACAGATACGCAGTATTTT	CASSQISGGHTDTQYF
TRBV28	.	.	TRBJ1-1	TGTGCCAGCAGTTTGGGGGGGTACGAAGGAACCGTGGCTTTCTTT	CASSLGGYEGTVAFF
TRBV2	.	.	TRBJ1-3	TGTGCCAGCAGGCCGAGCTCTGGAAACACCATATATTTT	CASRPSSGNTIYF
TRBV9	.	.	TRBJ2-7	TGTGCCAGCAGCGTAGCTCCGGGGGGCGAGTACGAGCAGTACTTC	CASSVAPGGEYEQYF
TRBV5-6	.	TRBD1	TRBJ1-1	TGTGCCAGCAGCTTCGTTGGTGGCAGGGGGCTAGGGACTGAAGCTTTCTTT	CASSFVGGRGLGTEAFF
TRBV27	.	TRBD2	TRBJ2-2	TGTGCCAGCATCAACCGCGCGGGGGGTACCTCGGGCACCGGGGAGCTGTTTTTT	CASINRAGGTSGTGELFF
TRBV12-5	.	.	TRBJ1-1	TGTGCTAGTGCTTTGAACACTGAAGCTTTCTTT	CASALNTEAFF
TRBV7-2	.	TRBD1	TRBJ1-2	TGTGCCAGCAGCATTAGGACAGGGGGAGGAGGAGGCTACACCTTC	CASSIRTGGGGGYTF
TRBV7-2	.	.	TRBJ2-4	TGTGCCAGCAGCAAACGACGTGCTAGCGTGTCAAACATTCAGTACTTC	CASSKRRASVSNIQYF
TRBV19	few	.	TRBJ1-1	TGTGCCAGTAGTATTACGGTGAACACTGAAGCTTTCTTT	CASSITVNTEAFF
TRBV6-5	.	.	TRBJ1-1	TGTGCCAGCAGCCATACAAATTTGGGGCCTGAAGCTTTCTTT	CASSHTNLGPEAFF
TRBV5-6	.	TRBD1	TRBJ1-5	TGTGCCAGCAGCTCTTTCGGACAGGGGAATAATCAGCCCCAGCATTTT	CASSSFGQGNNQPQHF
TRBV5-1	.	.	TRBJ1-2	TGCGCCAGCAGTCAAAGACAGGACGGCACCTATGGCTACACCTTC	CASSQRQDGTYGYTF
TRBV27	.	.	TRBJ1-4	TGTGCCAGCGGGGACTATTCAACTAATGAAAAACTGTTTTTT	CASGDYSTNEKLFF
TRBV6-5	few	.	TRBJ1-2	TGTGCCAGCAGTGCCCGGACATATGAGCCGATCGACACCTTC	CASSARTYEPIDTF
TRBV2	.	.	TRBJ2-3	TGTGCCAGCAGTGAACCCCCCCAAGATACGCAGTATTTT	CASSEPPQDTQYF